This entry concerns a single TCR beta chain. This record belongs to a study of CD8 T cells in Susac syndrome. Random hexamers were used to reverse transcribe an amount of roughly 0.45 to 1 ug RNA. The authors amplified TCR beta CDR3 across 54 Vbeta and 13 Jbeta using immunoSEQ multiplex PCR. TCRdb fed the immunoSEQ multiplex PCR reads into MiXCR, producing one record per CDR3 protein. The sample shows 65,000 to 75,000 distinct CDR3 sequences, 85% to 95% of them seen only once. TEMRA cells were enriched by FACS, while CD8+ and CD4+ T cells were obtained through a negative isolation that was performed magnetically. Sequencing was performed on CD8+ T cells from PBMCs. The clonotype originates from a human donor in good health.

The CDR3 nucleotides are TGTGCCAGCAGTTCTTTGGGGGCGCTTGACGAGCAGTACGTC. This sequence encodes CASSSLGALDEQYV. The chain couples TRBV6-2 or TRBV6-3 to TRBJ2-7, with D possibly being TRBD1 (6 bases). V was trimmed by 4 bases and J by 5 bases, leaving 15 bases between them. Germline V gives CDR1 MNHEY, CDR2 SVGEGT. The CDR3 is 14 amino acids.